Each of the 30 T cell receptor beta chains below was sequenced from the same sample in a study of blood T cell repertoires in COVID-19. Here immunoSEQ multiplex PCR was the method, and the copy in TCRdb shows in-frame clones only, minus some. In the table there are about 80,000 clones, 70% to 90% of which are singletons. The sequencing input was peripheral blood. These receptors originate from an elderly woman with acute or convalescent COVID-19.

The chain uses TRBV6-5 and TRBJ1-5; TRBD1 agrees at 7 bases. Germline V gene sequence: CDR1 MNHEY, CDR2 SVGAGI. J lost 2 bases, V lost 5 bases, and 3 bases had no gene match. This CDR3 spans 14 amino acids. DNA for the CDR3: TGTGCCAGCAGTAACAGGGGAGGCAATCAGCCCCAGCATTTT. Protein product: CASSNRGGNQPQHF.

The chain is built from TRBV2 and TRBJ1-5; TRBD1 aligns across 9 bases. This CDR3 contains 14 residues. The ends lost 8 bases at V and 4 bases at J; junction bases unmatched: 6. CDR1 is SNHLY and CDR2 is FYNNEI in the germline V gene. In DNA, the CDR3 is TGTGCCAGCGCGGGACAGGGCATAAATCAGCCCCAGCATTTT. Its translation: CASAGQGINQPQHF.

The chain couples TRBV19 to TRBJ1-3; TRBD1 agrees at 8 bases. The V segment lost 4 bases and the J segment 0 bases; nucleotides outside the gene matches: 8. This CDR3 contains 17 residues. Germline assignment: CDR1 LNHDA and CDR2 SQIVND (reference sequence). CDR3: CASSTRTGPSSGNTIYF. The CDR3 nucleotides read TGTGCCAGTAGTACCAGGACAGGGCCGAGCTCTGGAAACACCATATATTTT.

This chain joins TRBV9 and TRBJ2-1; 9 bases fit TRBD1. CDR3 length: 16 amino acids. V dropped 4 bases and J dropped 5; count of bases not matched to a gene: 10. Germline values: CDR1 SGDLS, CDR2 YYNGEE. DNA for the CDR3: TGTGCCAGCAGCCCCCGGGACAGGGCGTTTAACAATGAGCAGTTCTTC. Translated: CASSPRDRAFNNEQFF.

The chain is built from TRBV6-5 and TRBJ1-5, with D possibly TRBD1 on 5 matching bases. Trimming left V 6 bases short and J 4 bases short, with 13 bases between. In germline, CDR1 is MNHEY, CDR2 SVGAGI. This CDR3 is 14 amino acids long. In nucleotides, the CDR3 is TGTGCCAGCAGACCCCAGACAGTGAATCAGCCCCAGCATTTT. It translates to CASRPQTVNQPQHF.

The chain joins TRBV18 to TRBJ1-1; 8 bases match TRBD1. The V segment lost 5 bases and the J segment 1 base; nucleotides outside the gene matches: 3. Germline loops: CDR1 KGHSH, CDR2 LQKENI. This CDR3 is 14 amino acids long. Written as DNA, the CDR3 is TGTGCCAGCTCAACGGGGACAGGGAACACTGAAGCTTTCTTT. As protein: CASSTGTGNTEAFF.

The CDR3 DNA sequence: TGTGCCAGCAGCTCAGGGCGTCAGGGGGTTGAGCAGTACTTC. It translates to CASSSGRQGVEQYF. The genes are TRBV11-2 and TRBJ2-7, with 7 bases that match TRBD1. Germline V lookup: CDR1 SGHAT, CDR2 FQNNGV. The CDR3 loop spans 14 amino acids. V lost 4 bases, J lost 7 bases, and 10 bases stayed unmatched.

CDR3 protein: CASRPGISTDTQYF. The DNA for the CDR3 is TGTGCCAGCAGGCCGGGGATCAGCACAGATACGCAGTATTTT. The chain combines TRBV9 with TRBJ2-3; maybe TRBD2 (5 bases). There are 14 residues in the CDR3. V was pared by 5 bases and J by 0 bases, with 10 bases between. In germline, CDR1 is SGDLS, CDR2 YYNGEE.

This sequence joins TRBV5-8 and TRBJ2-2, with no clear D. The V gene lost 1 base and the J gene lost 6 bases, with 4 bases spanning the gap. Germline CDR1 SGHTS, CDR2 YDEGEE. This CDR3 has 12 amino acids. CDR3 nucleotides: TGTGCCAGCAGCTTGTATCCCGGGGAGCTGTTTTTT. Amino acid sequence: CASSLYPGELFF.

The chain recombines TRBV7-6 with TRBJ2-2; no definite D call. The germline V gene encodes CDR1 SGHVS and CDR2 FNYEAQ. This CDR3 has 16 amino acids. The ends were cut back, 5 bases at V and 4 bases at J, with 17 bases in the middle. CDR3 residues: CASSPISAGFTGELFF. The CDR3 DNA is TGTGCCAGCAGCCCCATCAGTGCAGGTTTCACCGGGGAGCTGTTTTTT.

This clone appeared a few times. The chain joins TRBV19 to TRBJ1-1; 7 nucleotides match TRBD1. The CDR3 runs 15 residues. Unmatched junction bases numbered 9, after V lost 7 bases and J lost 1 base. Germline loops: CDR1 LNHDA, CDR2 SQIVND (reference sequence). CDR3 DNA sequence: TGTGCCAGTACTACGACAGGGTCGGGGAACACTGAAGCTTTCTTT. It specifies CASTTTGSGNTEAFF.

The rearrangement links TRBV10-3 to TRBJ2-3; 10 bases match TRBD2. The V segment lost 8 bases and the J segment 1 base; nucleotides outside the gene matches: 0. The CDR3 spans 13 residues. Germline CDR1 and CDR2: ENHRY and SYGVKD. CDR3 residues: CAIGTSGTDTQYF. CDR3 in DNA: TGTGCCATCGGGACTAGCGGCACAGATACGCAGTATTTT.

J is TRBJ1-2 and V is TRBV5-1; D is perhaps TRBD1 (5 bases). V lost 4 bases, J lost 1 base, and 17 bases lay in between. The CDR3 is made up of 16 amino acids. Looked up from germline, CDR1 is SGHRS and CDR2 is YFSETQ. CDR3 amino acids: CASSEQESRINYGYTF. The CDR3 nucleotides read TGCGCCAGCAGCGAACAGGAGAGCCGGATTAACTATGGCTACACCTTC. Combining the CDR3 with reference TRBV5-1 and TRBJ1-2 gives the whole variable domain KAGVTQTPRYLIKTRGQQVTLSCSPISGHRSVSWYQQTPGQGLQFLFEYFSETQRNKGNFPGRFSGRQFSNSRSEMNVSTLELGDSALYLCASSEQESRINYGYTFGSGTRLTVV.

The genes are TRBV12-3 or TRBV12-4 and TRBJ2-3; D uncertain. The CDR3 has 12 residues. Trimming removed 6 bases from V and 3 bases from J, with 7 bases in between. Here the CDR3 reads CASRQTTDTQYF. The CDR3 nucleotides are TGTGCCAGCAGGCAAACAACAGATACGCAGTATTTT.

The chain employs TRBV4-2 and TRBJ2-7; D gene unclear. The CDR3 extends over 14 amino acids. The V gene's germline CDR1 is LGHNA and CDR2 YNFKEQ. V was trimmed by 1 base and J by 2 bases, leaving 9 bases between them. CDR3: CASSQGGGTYEQYF. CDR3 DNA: TGTGCCAGCAGCCAAGGTGGCGGAACCTACGAGCAGTACTTC.

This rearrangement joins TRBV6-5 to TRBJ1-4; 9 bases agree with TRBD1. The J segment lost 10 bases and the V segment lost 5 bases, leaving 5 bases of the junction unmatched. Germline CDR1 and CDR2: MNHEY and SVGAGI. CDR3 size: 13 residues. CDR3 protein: CASSKEDRGKLFF. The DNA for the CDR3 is TGTGCCAGCAGTAAGGAGGACAGGGGAAAACTGTTTTTT.

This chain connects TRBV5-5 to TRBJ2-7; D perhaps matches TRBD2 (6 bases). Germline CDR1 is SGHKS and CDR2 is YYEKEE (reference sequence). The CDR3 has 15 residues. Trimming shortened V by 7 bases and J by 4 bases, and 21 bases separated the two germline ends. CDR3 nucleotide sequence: TGTGCCAGCCACTATGGAGGGCCAGGCCAATACGAGCAGTACTTC. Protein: CASHYGGPGQYEQYF.

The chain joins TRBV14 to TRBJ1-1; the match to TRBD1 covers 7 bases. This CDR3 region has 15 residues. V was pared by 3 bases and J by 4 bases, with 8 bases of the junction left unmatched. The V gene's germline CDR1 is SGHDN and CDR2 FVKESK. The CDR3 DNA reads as TGTGCCAGCAGCCATCGTACAGGGGTTAGCACTGAAGCTTTCTTT. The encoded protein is CASSHRTGVSTEAFF.

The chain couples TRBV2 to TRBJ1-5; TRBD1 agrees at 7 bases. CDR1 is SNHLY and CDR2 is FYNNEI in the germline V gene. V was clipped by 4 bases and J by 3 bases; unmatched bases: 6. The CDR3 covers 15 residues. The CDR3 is CASSGRGTANQPQHF. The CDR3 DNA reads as TGTGCCAGCAGTGGCAGGGGGACAGCCAATCAGCCCCAGCATTTT.

CDR3 region: CASSPNRGRGNEQFF. The CDR3 bases are TGTGCCAGCAGTCCCAATCGGGGGAGAGGGAATGAGCAGTTCTTC. The chain is built from TRBV2 and TRBJ2-1; perhaps TRBD2 as D (6 bases). Trimming shortened V by 5 bases and J by 7 bases, and 18 bases separated the two germline ends. Germline V gene sequence: CDR1 SNHLY, CDR2 FYNNEI. This CDR3 is 15 amino acids long.

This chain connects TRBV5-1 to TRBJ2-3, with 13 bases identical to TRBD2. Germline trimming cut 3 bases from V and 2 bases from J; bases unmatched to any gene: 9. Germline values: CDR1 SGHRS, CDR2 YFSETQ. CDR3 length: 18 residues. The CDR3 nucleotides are TGCGCCAGCAGCTGGGGACTAGCGGGGCCACCATACACAGATACGCAGTATTTT. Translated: CASSWGLAGPPYTDTQYF.

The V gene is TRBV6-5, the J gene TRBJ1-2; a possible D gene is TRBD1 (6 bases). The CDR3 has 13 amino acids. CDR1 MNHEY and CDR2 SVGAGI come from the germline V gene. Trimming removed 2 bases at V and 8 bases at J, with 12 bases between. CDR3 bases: TGTGCCAGCAGTTACGATTACAGGGTGGGCTACACCTTC. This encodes CASSYDYRVGYTF.

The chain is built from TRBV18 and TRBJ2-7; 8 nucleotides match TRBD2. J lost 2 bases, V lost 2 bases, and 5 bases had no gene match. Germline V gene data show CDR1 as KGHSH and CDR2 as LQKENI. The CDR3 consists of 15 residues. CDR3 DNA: TGTGCCAGCTCACCAATTAGCGGGGTTGCCTACGAGCAGTACTTC. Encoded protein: CASSPISGVAYEQYF. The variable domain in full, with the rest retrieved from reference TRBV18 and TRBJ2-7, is NAGVMQNPRHLVRRRGQEARLRCSPMKGHSHVYWYRQLPEEGLKFMVYLQKENIIDESGMPKERFSAEFPKEGPSILRIQQVVRGDSAAYFCASSPISGVAYEQYFGPGTRLTVT.

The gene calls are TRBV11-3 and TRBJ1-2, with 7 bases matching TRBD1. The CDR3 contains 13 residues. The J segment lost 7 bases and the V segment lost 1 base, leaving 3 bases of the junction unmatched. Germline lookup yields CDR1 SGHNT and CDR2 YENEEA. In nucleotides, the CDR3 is TGTGCCAGCAGCTTAGTAGGGGGCGGTGGCTACACCTTC. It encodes CASSLVGGGGYTF.

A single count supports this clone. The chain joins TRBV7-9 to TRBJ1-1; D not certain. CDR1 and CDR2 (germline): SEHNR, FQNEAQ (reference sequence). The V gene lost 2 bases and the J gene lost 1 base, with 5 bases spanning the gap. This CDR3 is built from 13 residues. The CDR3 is CASSLFQNTEAFF. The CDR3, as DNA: TGTGCCAGCAGCTTATTTCAGAACACTGAAGCTTTCTTT.

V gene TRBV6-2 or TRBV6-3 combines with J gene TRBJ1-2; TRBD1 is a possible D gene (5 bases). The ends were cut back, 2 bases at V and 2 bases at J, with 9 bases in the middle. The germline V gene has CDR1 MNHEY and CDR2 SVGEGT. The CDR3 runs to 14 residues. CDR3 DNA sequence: TGTGCCAGCAGTTACCTCGACAGAAACTATGGCTACACCTTC. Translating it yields CASSYLDRNYGYTF.

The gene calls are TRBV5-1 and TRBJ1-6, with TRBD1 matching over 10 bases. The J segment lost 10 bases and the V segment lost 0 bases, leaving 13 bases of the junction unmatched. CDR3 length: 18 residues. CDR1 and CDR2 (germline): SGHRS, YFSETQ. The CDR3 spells CASSLAGTGALKGSPLHF. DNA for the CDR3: TGCGCCAGCAGCTTGGCCGGGACAGGGGCCCTCAAGGGCTCACCCCTCCACTTT. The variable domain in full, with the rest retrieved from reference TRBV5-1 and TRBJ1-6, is KAGVTQTPRYLIKTRGQQVTLSCSPISGHRSVSWYQQTPGQGLQFLFEYFSETQRNKGNFPGRFSGRQFSNSRSEMNVSTLELGDSALYLCASSLAGTGALKGSPLHFGNGTRLTVT.

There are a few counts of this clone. As DNA, the CDR3 is TGCAGTCGAGCACATAGGGGGTTTGCTTTCTTT. Protein product: CSRAHRGFAFF. The rearrangement uses TRBV20-1 and TRBJ1-1; D may be TRBD1 (6 bases). This CDR3 has 11 residues. V was trimmed by 8 bases and J by 11 bases, leaving 18 bases between them. Germline CDR1 is DFQATT and CDR2 is SNEGSKA (reference sequence).

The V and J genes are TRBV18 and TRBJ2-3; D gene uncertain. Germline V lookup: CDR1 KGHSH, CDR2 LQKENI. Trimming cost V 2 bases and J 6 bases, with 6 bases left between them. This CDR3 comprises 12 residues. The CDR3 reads CASSPSVDTQYF. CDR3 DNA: TGTGCCAGCTCACCAAGCGTTGATACGCAGTATTTT.

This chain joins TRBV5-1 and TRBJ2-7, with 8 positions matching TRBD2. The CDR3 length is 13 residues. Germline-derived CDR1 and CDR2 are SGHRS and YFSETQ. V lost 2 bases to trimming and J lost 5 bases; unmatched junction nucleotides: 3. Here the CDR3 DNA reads TGCGCCAGCAGCTTCGGGACTAGGAACGAGCAGTACTTC. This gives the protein CASSFGTRNEQYF.